The clone carrying this T cell receptor beta chain was seen many times. As yet, its antigen is unknown. Germline CDR1 is MRHNA and CDR2 is SNTAGT. Trimming took off 2 bases at V and 2 bases at J, with 7 bases between the two ends. The CDR3 covers 14 residues. The sample originates from a study of breast tumors, draining lymph nodes, adjacent tissues. Whole-study findings and limits: Compared with lymph nodes, tumors were less diverse; compared with nontumor tissue, more. Tumor T cell lymph node origin was a supported hypothesis, not proven. The data were judged consistent with most tumor T cells coming from lymph node and expanding in tumor. Luminal-like breast cancer showed significantly higher tumor–nontumor repertoire similarity than basal-like.

Axillary draining lymph nodes of breast cancer patients supplied the node samples. One entry per CDR3 protein, called by TCRdb with MiXCR from the multiplex PCR reads. The sample yields more than 200,000 distinct CDR3 sequences, less than 40% seen once. This clonotype was obtained from a female donor with breast cancer. Some clones in this sample may be carry-over from other donors' samples. The chain employs TRBV6-4 and TRBJ1-5; D not resolved. Source material: axillary lymph node tissue. The CDR3: CASSDPWRNQPQHF. The CDR3, as DNA: TGTGCCAGCAGTGACCCGTGGCGCAATCAGCCCCAGCATTTT.